The rows below give T cell receptor beta chains drawn from one sample of a study of blood T cell repertoires in COVID-19. Sequencing was performed with immunoSEQ multiplex PCR; in TCRdb, only in-frame clones are kept and a portion is missing. This sample carries approximately 150,000 clones, 88% of them seen once, and the ten largest clones take around 2%. Material for sequencing was peripheral blood. The receptors originated from a man aged 45-60 years who had recovered from COVID-19. Both conserved end residues are part of each CDR3. The D gene is left open where the match is weak. Only part of the rows carry a size: once, few, many, or a class if the clone is expanded.

CDR3: CASSYSGTGPYNEQFF
DNA: TGTGCCAGCAGCTACTCCGGGACTGGTCCCTACAATGAGCAGTTCTTC
length: 16
J: TRBJ2-1
V: TRBV7-2
size: NA
D: NA

CDR3: CASSLQLAPDTQYF
DNA: TGTGCCAGCAGCTTACAACTAGCTCCAGATACGCAGTATTTT
length: 14
J: TRBJ2-3
V: TRBV13
size: NA
D: NA

CDR3: CASSVEEGWGPQHF
DNA: TGTGCCAGCAGTGTAGAGGAGGGTTGGGGGCCCCAGCATTTT
length: 14
J: TRBJ1-5
V: TRBV2
size: NA
D: NA

CDR3: CASSPTTPGDTQYF
DNA: TGTGCCAGCAGTCCAACAACTCCAGGGGATACGCAGTATTTT
length: 14
J: TRBJ2-3
V: TRBV2
size: NA
D: NA

CDR3: CASSLSYTSGESDTQYF
DNA: TGTGCCAGCAGCTTATCCTATACTAGCGGGGAATCAGATACGCAGTATTTT
length: 17
J: TRBJ2-3
V: TRBV7-2
size: NA
D: TRBD2

CDR3: CASSLWAPGYEQYF
DNA: TGTGCCAGCAGCTTGTGGGCACCCGGCTACGAGCAGTACTTC
length: 14
J: TRBJ2-7
V: TRBV5-6
size: NA
D: NA

CDR3: CASSEGDYEQYF
DNA: TGTGCCAGCTCTGAAGGGGACTACGAGCAGTACTTC
length: 12
J: TRBJ2-7
V: TRBV19
size: NA
D: NA

CDR3: CASSLEGGPTDTQYF
DNA: TGTGCCAGCAGCTTAGAAGGGGGCCCCACAGATACGCAGTATTTT
length: 15
J: TRBJ2-3
V: TRBV7-2
size: NA
D: TRBD1

CDR3: CASSAGSVNQPQHF
DNA: TGTGCCAGCAGTGCTGGGAGCGTCAATCAGCCCCAGCATTTT
length: 14
J: TRBJ1-5
V: TRBV25-1
size: NA
D: NA

CDR3: CASRRDSSNYGYTF
DNA: TGTGCCAGCAGGAGGGACAGCAGTAACTATGGCTACACCTTC
length: 14
J: TRBJ1-2
V: TRBV19
size: few
D: TRBD1

CDR3: CASSFGSGGPSNEQFF
DNA: TGCGCCAGCAGCTTCGGGTCGGGAGGGCCGAGTAATGAGCAGTTCTTC
length: 16
J: TRBJ2-1
V: TRBV5-1
size: NA
D: TRBD2

CDR3: CASSGTGGQETQYF
DNA: TGTGCCAGCAGCGGAACAGGAGGGCAAGAGACCCAGTACTTC
length: 14
J: TRBJ2-5
V: TRBV7-9
size: NA
D: NA